Given below is one T cell receptor (beta chain) in context. What antigen it recognizes has not been identified. No per-base quality is available; no much larger clone lies one base away. The data are from a study of T cell repertoires in cytomegalovirus infection (dated by TCRdb to the late 2010s). A note on the overall study: The peptide stimulations were aimed at well-studied HLA-B-restricted epitopes as well as recently identified HLA-C-restricted CMV epitopes, whose presentation resists viral immunomodulation. Because public TCR beta signatures pointed to carriage of CMV infection together with the matching HLA type, the HLA type of each donor mattered for the analysis. Study-wide conclusions, independent of this receptor: Cumulative frequency of public TCR beta family members discriminated carriers of CMV infection plus the relevant HLA type in this cohort and an independent approximately 370-donor cohort. The ex vivo response was dominated by HLA-C-restricted CMV-specific TCR beta clonotypes, and the single most frequent clonotype in two of eight donors was supplied by these HLA-C-restricted clonotypes.

From a lookup of the germline V gene, CDR1 and CDR2 are SGHDN and FVKESK. Cut back by 1 base and 6 bases, the V and J ends lie 8 bases apart. There are 13 amino acids in the CDR3, from cysteine to phenylalanine inclusive. Of the read, only the CDR3 DNA is kept; its 39 bases are in frame from base 1. TCRdb shows the sequencer as Illumina HiSeq 1500. The public sequencing data were trimmed at Q25 with fastp and processed into clonotypes with MiXCR by TCRdb, which kept only in-frame beta chains. When rows share a CDR3 protein, they turn into one entry using the most common DNA and genes. Counted in this sample were 600,000 to 700,000 distinct CDR3 sequences; about 30% of them appeared once. The ten largest clones add up to about 20% of the sample. Sample treatment or condition, as interpreted from the label and publication: in vitro stimulation with specific CMV peptide epitopes to enrich CMV-specific T cells.

The input for sequencing was cultured PBMCs, taken from culture after CMV antigen stimulation. The receptor was isolated from a human donor in good health (CMV status not recorded). Some clones in this sample may be carry-over from other donors' samples. Rearrangement joined TRBV14 to TRBJ2-3; a confident D gene designation cannot be given. This receptor carries the CDR3 CASSQVVADTQYF. The sequenced DNA is TGTGCCAGCAGCCAAGTAGTTGCCGATACGCAGTATTTT.